This T cell receptor beta chain was retrieved from a study of technical replicates of blood from a few donors. This clone was seen just once. J lost 5 bases, V lost 1 base, and 7 bases had no gene match. The CDR3 has 16 amino acids. Germline V gene data show CDR1 as SGHTA and CDR2 as FQGNSA. The table came from immunoSEQ multiplex PCR; TCRdb's copy has only in-frame clones and leaves some out. This sample carries tens of thousands of clones, 80% to 95% of them seen once, and the ten largest clones take 0.3% to 0.5%. This TCR derives from a human donor in good health. The rearrangement uses TRBV7-2 and TRBJ2-3; 9 nucleotides match TRBD1. Sequenced input: T cells isolated from PBMCs. The CDR3 here is CASSLDRGRNVDTQYF. The CDR3 DNA is TGTGCCAGCAGCTTAGACAGGGGGCGAAATGTAGATACGCAGTATTTT.